Shown below are 18 T cell receptor beta chains from a single sample sequenced in a study of early stage breast cancer tumors. Sequenced by immunoSEQ multiplex PCR; TCRdb stores in-frame clones only, minus some. This table has more than 55,000 clones, approximately 80% appearing once. Sequences were obtained from blood. The receptor set was obtained from a person aged 35 to 50 with breast cancer.

The V gene is TRBV15, the J gene TRBJ2-2; 9 bases fit TRBD1. The CDR3 is 17 amino acids. CDR1 is LNHNV, CDR2 YYDKDF, per germline (reference sequence). V trimming: 1 base; J trimming: 4 bases; junction bases outside the gene matches: 7. CDR3 protein: CATSRVTGTGSTGELFF. The CDR3 DNA follows: TGTGCCACCAGCAGAGTAACCGGGACAGGGTCCACCGGGGAGCTGTTTTTT.

This chain joins TRBV27 and TRBJ2-3; no clear D gene. CDR1 and CDR2 (germline): MNHEY, SMNVEV (reference sequence). Trimming left V 8 bases short and J 2 bases short, with 14 bases between. CDR3 length: 14 amino acids. The CDR3 region has the DNA TGTGCCAGCGTTGACCCATTCTCCACAGATACGCAGTATTTT. It codes for CASVDPFSTDTQYF.

The rearrangement joins TRBV27 to TRBJ2-2; D not certain. From germline, CDR1 is MNHEY and CDR2 SMNVEV (reference sequence). The V gene lost 5 bases and the J gene lost 6 bases, with 16 bases spanning the gap. The CDR3 contains 15 residues. The CDR3 coding sequence is TGTGCCAGCAGTAGGGTTCCGCCGGGTGCCGGGGAGCTGTTTTTT. Translated: CASSRVPPGAGELFF.

This clone has more than one count but fewer than ten. This rearrangement joins TRBV11-2 to TRBJ2-7, with 7 bases identical to TRBD1. The CDR3 length is 14 residues. Germline CDR1 and CDR2: SGHAT and FQNNGV. The ends lost 6 bases at V and 4 bases at J; junction bases unmatched: 9. DNA for the CDR3: TGTGCCAGCAGATCCGGGACAGAAGTATACGAGCAGTACTTC. It translates to CASRSGTEVYEQYF.

This rearrangement joins TRBV7-9 to TRBJ2-5; D may be TRBD1 (6 bases). Germline CDR1 reads SEHNR; CDR2 reads FQNEAQ (reference sequence). This CDR3 spans 14 amino acids. Trimming left V 1 base short and J 3 bases short, with 9 bases between. In DNA form, the CDR3 reads TGTGCCAGCAGCTTAGTGGACAGCAAAGAGACCCAGTACTTC. Translating it yields CASSLVDSKETQYF.

The chain has TRBV6-1 and TRBJ1-3; 7 bases are shared with TRBD1. Unmatched junction bases numbered 1, after V lost 1 base and J lost 4 bases. The germline V gene has CDR1 MNHNS and CDR2 SASEGT. The CDR3 contains 14 residues. DNA of the CDR3: TGTGCCAGCAGTGAAGGCAGGGGGGGAAACACCATATATTTT. It specifies CASSEGRGGNTIYF.

The V gene is TRBV7-9, the J gene TRBJ2-7; 10 bases are a match to TRBD2. V was pared by 4 bases and J by 3 bases, with 0 bases of the junction left unmatched. Germline values: CDR1 SEHNR, CDR2 FQNEAQ (reference sequence). CDR3 length: 13 amino acids. The CDR3 reads CASSSSGSYEQYF. The CDR3 nucleotides read TGTGCCAGCAGCTCTAGCGGGAGCTACGAGCAGTACTTC.

This clone was observed a few times. The V and J genes are TRBV10-3 and TRBJ1-2; D remains ambiguous. Trimming removed 0 bases at V and 7 bases at J, with 3 bases between. The CDR3 sequence is 11 residues long. CDR1 ENHRY and CDR2 SYGVKD come from the germline V gene. CDR3 residues: CAISESGGYTF. The CDR3 nucleotides are TGTGCCATCAGTGAGTCCGGTGGCTACACCTTC.

The CDR3 nucleotides are TGCGCCAGCAGCTTGGGGGCCGGGACCACCCATTCAGATGAGCAGTTCTTC. Translation: CASSLGAGTTHSDEQFF. The V call is TRBV5-1, the J call TRBJ2-1; either TRBD1 or TRBD2 may supply D (5 bases each). The V gene's germline CDR1 is SGHRS and CDR2 YFSETQ. CDR3 length: 17 residues. V lost 0 bases and J 8 bases, leaving 21 bases between the germline ends. The full variable domain, completed using reference TRBV5-1 and TRBJ2-1, is KAGVTQTPRYLIKTRGQQVTLSCSPISGHRSVSWYQQTPGQGLQFLFEYFSETQRNKGNFPGRFSGRQFSNSRSEMNVSTLELGDSALYLCASSLGAGTTHSDEQFFGPGTRLTVL.

The chain joins TRBV5-6 to TRBJ1-4, with D possibly being TRBD1 (6 bases). CDR1 SGHDT and CDR2 YYEEEE come from the germline V gene. V was cut by 4 bases and J by 10 bases, with 11 bases left in between. The CDR3 is 12 residues long. The CDR3: CASSLQGGKLFF. CDR3 nucleotides: TGTGCCAGCAGCCTACAGGGCGGAAAACTGTTTTTT. The full variable domain, with the rest looked up from reference TRBV5-6 and TRBJ1-4, is DAGVTQSPTHLIKTRGQQVTLRCSPKSGHDTVSWYQQALGQGPQFIFQYYEEEERQRGNFPDRFSGHQFPNYSSELNVNALLLGDSALYLCASSLQGGKLFFGSGTQLSVL.

The V call is TRBV21-1, the J call TRBJ1-2. TRBV21-1 has pseudogene status. There are 12 residues in the CDR3. In nucleotides, the CDR3 is TGTGCCAGCAGCAAAGCTAACTATGGCTACACCTTC. Amino acids: CASSKANYGYTF.

This clone was observed a single time. This sequence joins TRBV10-2 and TRBJ2-7; D unresolved. Trimming shortened V by 7 bases and J by 4 bases, and 14 bases separated the two germline ends. Germline CDR1 WSHSY, CDR2 SAAADI. This CDR3 comprises 13 residues. The CDR3 DNA sequence: TGCGCCAGCACGCACACCATAACTTACGAGCAGTACTTC. This sequence encodes CASTHTITYEQYF.

The V gene is TRBV7-9, the J gene TRBJ2-1, with 9 bases matching TRBD2. The CDR3 sequence is 14 residues long. Germline assignment: CDR1 SEHNR and CDR2 FQNEAQ (reference sequence). The J segment lost 7 bases and the V segment lost 1 base, leaving 2 bases of the junction unmatched. CDR3 DNA: TGTGCCAGCAGCTTAGAGGGACTAGCTAATGAGCAGTTCTTC. Translating gives CASSLEGLANEQFF.

This rearrangement joins TRBV29-1 to TRBJ2-3; D is perhaps TRBD2 (7 bases). Trimming removed 3 bases from V and 6 bases from J, with 19 bases in between. Germline V lookup: CDR1 SQVTM, CDR2 ANQGSEA. The CDR3 length is 15 residues. CDR3 nucleotides: TGCAGCGTTGAGGCAAGGGGGGGGGAGTCGGATACGCAGTATTTT. Protein: CSVEARGGESDTQYF.

This chain uses TRBV18 with TRBJ1-1; no reliable D call. CDR1 KGHSH and CDR2 LQKENI come from the germline V gene. V was pared by 5 bases and J by 6 bases, with 13 bases between. The CDR3 is 13 residues long. CDR3 loop: CASSTRGDSEAFF. Here the CDR3 DNA reads TGTGCCAGCTCAACACGCGGGGATTCTGAAGCTTTCTTT.

The chain is built from TRBV5-6 and TRBJ2-1, with 10 bases fitting TRBD2. With V trimmed by 4 bases and J by 7 bases, 11 bases remained unmatched. Germline CDR1 SGHDT, CDR2 YYEEEE. CDR3 length: 16 residues. The DNA of the CDR3 is TGTGCCAGCAGCACCTTGGCTAGCGGGAGTTGGAATGAGCAGTTCTTC. It codes for CASSTLASGSWNEQFF.

V usage is TRBV28 and J usage is TRBJ2-2, with no clear D. CDR1 and CDR2 from the germline V gene are MDHEN and SYDVKM. The ends were cut back, 10 bases at V and 2 bases at J, with 14 bases in the middle. CDR3 length: 14 residues. CDR3 residues: CATFSTPNTGELFF. The CDR3 coding sequence is TGTGCCACCTTCTCGACCCCCAACACCGGGGAGCTGTTTTTT. Drawing the rest from reference TRBV28 and TRBJ2-2, the complete variable domain is DVKVTQSSRYLVKRTGEKVFLECVQDMDHENMFWYRQDPGLGLRLIYFSYDVKMKEKGDIPEGYSVSREKKERFSLILESASTNQTSMYLCATFSTPNTGELFFGEGSRLTVL.

The chain uses TRBV5-1 and TRBJ2-3; TRBD2 matches 13 bases. This CDR3 comprises 16 residues. Germline V gives CDR1 SGHRS, CDR2 YFSETQ. V gave up 4 bases and J gave up 4 bases; unmatched junction bases: 6. The CDR3 here is CASSAGLAGVADTQYF. In DNA, the CDR3 is TGCGCCAGCAGCGCAGGACTAGCGGGAGTGGCAGATACGCAGTATTTT. Filled out from reference TRBV5-1 and TRBJ2-3, the complete variable domain reads KAGVTQTPRYLIKTRGQQVTLSCSPISGHRSVSWYQQTPGQGLQFLFEYFSETQRNKGNFPGRFSGRQFSNSRSEMNVSTLELGDSALYLCASSAGLAGVADTQYFGPGTRLTVL.